This T cell receptor beta chain was recorded in a study of graft-versus-host responses after intestinal transplantation. Study-wide background: Anti-thymocyte globulin was used for induction in all recipients, who then took tacrolimus and steroids for about 3 years.

CDR1 is SEHNR and CDR2 is FQNEAQ in the germline V gene (reference sequence). This CDR3 is built from 13 residues. V was cut by 0 bases and J by 4 bases, with 7 bases left in between. Data came from immunoSEQ multiplex PCR; TCRdb stores just in-frame clones and leaves some out. The sample lists around 110,000 clones; 85% to 95% were seen once. Worth noting for this clone: The target antigen is unknown.

The sample in question was unstimulated CD4+ T cells sorted from spleen or lymph node cells, obtained before transplant. This TCR was sampled from a human donor who was the organ donor for an intestinal transplant. V gene TRBV7-9 combines with J gene TRBJ2-7; D is unresolved. The CDR3 is CASSLASDYEQYF. Written as DNA, the CDR3 is TGTGCCAGCAGCTTAGCAAGCGATTACGAGCAGTACTTC.